Listed here are 5 T cell receptor beta chains from one sample, sequenced in a study of cytomegalovirus exposure and HLA in healthy donors (dated by TCRdb to the late 2010s). Library construction relied on the immunoSEQ multiplex PCR assay. TCRdb stores this immuneACCESS table with in-frame sequences only. Part of the clones is absent; in the studies checked, under half of the shortfall reflects unresolved V genes, and no reason is known for the rest. In this sample the table shows about 74,000 clones, about 94% of which occur a single time. The ten largest clones add up to roughly 1.6% of the sample. The specimen sequenced was PBMCs. The origin of the receptors is a man younger than 30 in good health and CMV-seropositive.

The rearrangement joins TRBV10-1 to TRBJ2-3; 8 bases line up with TRBD2. CDR3 length: 14 residues. Germline V CDR1 and CDR2: WNHNN, SYGVQD (reference sequence). Unmatched junction bases numbered 12, after V lost 6 bases and J lost 10 bases. The CDR3 nucleotides read TGCGCCAGCAGCACTAGCGGAGGTGGTGGATCGCAGTATTTT. It yields the protein CASSTSGGGGSQYF.

The V and J genes are TRBV30 and TRBJ1-3; no clear D gene. This CDR3 contains 15 residues. The V end lost 2 bases, the J end lost 3 bases, and 14 bases lay between the germline ends. Per the germline V gene, CDR1 is GTSNPN and CDR2 is SVGIG (reference sequence). The DNA for the CDR3 is TGTGCCTGGAGTCCGATGCGGGCGAGTGGAAACACCATATATTTT. Its protein is CAWSPMRASGNTIYF.

This rearrangement joins TRBV30 to TRBJ2-1; 11 positions match TRBD2. CDR1 and CDR2 from the germline V gene are GTSNPN and SVGIG (reference sequence). This CDR3 is 14 amino acids long. Trimming at V came to 8 bases and at J to 6 bases, leaving 9 bases not matched to a gene. The CDR3 DNA reads as TGTGCCAGCCGACTAGCGGGAAGATCCAATGAGCAGTTCTTC. The encoded protein is CASRLAGRSNEQFF.

The V and J genes are TRBV11-2 and TRBJ2-7; D not certain. V lost 5 bases and J lost 7, with 12 bases in between. Germline V CDR1 and CDR2: SGHAT, FQNNGV. The CDR3 covers 12 residues. CDR3 bases: TGTGCCAGCAGCCCCCCGGGTCGGGAGCAGTACTTC. It yields the protein CASSPPGREQYF.

CDR3 coding DNA: TGTGCCAGCAGTTTGCAGGGGGAAGGGTTTGACGAGCAGTACTTC. This sequence encodes CASSLQGEGFDEQYF. The V and J genes are TRBV28 and TRBJ2-7; TRBD1 matches 7 bases. CDR3 size: 15 residues. J gave up 5 bases and V 3 bases, and 10 bases lay outside the gene matches. Germline lookup yields CDR1 MDHEN and CDR2 SYDVKM.